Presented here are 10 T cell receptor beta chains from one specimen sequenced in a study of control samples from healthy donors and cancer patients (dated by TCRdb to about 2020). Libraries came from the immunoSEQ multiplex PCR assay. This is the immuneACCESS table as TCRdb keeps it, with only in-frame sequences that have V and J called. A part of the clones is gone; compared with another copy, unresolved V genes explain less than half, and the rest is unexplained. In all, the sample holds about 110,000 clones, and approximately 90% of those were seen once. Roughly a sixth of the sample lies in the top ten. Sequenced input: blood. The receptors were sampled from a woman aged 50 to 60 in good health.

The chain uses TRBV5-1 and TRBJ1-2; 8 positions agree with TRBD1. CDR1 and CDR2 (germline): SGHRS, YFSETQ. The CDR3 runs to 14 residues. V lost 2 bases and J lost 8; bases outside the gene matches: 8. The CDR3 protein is CASSLRTGPGGYTF. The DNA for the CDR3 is TGCGCCAGCAGCTTAAGGACAGGGCCAGGGGGCTACACCTTC. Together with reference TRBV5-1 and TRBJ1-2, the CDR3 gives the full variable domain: KAGVTQTPRYLIKTRGQQVTLSCSPISGHRSVSWYQQTPGQGLQFLFEYFSETQRNKGNFPGRFSGRQFSNSRSEMNVSTLELGDSALYLCASSLRTGPGGYTFGSGTRLTVV.

CDR3 DNA: TGTGCCAGCAGTTACTCGTTCCAGGCCCCTGAAGCTTTCTTT. Residues: CASSYSFQAPEAFF. The chain uses TRBV6-2 or TRBV6-3 and TRBJ1-1; D remains ambiguous. The germline V and J ends were trimmed by 0 bases and 6 bases, with 11 bases remaining between them. The CDR3 extends over 14 amino acids. Germline V lookup: CDR1 MNHEY, CDR2 SVGEGT.

The CDR3 region has the DNA TGTGCCAGCAGTGACGAGGGACTAGCGGGATCCAATGAGCAGTTCTTC. Translated: CASSDEGLAGSNEQFF. The gene calls are TRBV6-4 and TRBJ2-1, with 13 bases identical to TRBD2. The CDR3 is 16 residues long. The germline CDR1 and CDR2 sequences are MRHNA and SNTAGT. J was trimmed by 6 bases and V by 2 bases; bases with no gene match: 4.

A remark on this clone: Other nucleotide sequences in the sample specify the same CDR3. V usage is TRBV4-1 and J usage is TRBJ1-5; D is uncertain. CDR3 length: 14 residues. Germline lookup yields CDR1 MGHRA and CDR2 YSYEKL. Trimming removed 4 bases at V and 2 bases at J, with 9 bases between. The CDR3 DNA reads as TGCGCCAGCAGCCGATTGGGTGGCAATCAGCCCCAGCATTTT. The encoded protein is CASSRLGGNQPQHF.

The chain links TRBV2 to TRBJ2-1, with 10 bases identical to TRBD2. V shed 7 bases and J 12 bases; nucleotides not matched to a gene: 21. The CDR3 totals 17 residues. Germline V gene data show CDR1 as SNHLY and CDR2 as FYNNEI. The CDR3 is CASTPVTRSGRAGGQFF. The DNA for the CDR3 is TGTGCCAGCACCCCCGTAACCCGCAGCGGGAGGGCGGGAGGGCAGTTCTTC.

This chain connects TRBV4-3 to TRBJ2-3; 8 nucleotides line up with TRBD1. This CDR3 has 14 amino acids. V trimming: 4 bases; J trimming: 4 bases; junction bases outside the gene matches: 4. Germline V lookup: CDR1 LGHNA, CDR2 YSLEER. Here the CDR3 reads CASSPGTGPDTQYF. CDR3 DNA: TGCGCCAGCAGCCCCGGGACAGGTCCAGATACGCAGTATTTT.

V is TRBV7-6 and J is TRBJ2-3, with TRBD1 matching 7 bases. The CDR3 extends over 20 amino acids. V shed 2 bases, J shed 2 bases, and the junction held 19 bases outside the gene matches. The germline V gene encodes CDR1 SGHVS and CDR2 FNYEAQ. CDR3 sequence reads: CASSLYSPTGWGTSTDTQYF. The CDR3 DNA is TGTGCCAGCAGCTTATACTCCCCGACAGGGTGGGGGACCTCCACAGATACGCAGTATTTT.

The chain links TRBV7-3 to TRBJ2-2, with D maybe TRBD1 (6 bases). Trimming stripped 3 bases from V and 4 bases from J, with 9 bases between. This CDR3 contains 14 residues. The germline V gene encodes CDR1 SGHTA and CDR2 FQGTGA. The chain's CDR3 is CASSLDRSTGELFF. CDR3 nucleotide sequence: TGTGCCAGCAGCTTGGACAGAAGCACCGGGGAGCTGTTTTTT.

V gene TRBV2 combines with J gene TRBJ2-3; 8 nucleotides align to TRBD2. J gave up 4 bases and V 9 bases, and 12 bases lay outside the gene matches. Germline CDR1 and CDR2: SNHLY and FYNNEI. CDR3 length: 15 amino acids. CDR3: CASSLRRGVADTQYF. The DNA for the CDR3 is TGTGCCAGTAGCTTACGGCGGGGGGTTGCAGATACGCAGTATTTT.

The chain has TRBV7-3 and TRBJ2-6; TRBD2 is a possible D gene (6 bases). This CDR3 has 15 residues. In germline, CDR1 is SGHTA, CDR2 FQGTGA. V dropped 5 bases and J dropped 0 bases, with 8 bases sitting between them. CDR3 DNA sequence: TGTGCCAGCAGCCCCGGGAGCTCTGGGGCCAACGTCCTGACTTTC. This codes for CASSPGSSGANVLTF.